This T cell receptor beta chain was captured by sequencing in a study of CD8 T cells in ankylosing spondylitis. Study conclusions and caveats: Reportedly, disease-linked clones are significantly enriched in ankylosing spondylitis patients' matched synovial fluid. A motif of under 10 highly homologous TCR beta variants was seen as apparently characteristic of ankylosing spondylitis blood.

Trimming took 4 bases from V and 2 from J, leaving 6 bases between them. The length of the CDR3 is 12 residues. Germline CDR1 is DFQATT and CDR2 is SNEGSKA (reference sequence). TCRdb re-called the 5' RACE reads with MiXCR, one entry per CDR3 protein. This sample yields approximately 440,000 distinct CDR3 sequences, of which 17% are seen a single time; 0.95% to 1.1% belongs to the top ten. Details on this clonotype: Its target is unknown.

The source is a male donor with ankylosing spondylitis. This chain links TRBV20-1 with TRBJ2-4, with D possibly matching TRBD1 (5 bases). Sequenced: blood, either unsorted or a sorted T cell fraction (not recorded which). The CDR3: CSATGPKNIQYF. As DNA, the CDR3 is TGCAGTGCTACAGGGCCCAAAAACATTCAGTACTTC.